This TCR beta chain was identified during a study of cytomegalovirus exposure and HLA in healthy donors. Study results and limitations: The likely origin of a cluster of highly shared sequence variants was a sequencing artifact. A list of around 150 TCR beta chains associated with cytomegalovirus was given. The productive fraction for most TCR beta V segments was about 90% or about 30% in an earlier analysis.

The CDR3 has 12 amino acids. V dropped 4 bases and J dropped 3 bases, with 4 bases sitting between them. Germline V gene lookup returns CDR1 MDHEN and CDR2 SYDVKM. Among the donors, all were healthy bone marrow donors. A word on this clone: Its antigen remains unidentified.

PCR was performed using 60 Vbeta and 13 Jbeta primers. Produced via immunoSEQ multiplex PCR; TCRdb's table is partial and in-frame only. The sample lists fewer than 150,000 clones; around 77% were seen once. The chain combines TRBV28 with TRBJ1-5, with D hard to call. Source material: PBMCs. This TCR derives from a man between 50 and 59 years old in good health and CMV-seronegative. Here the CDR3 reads CASSSTNQPQHF. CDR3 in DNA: TGTGCCAGCAGTTCTACCAATCAGCCCCAGCATTTT. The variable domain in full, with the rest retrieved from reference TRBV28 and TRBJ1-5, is DVKVTQSSRYLVKRTGEKVFLECVQDMDHENMFWYRQDPGLGLRLIYFSYDVKMKEKGDIPEGYSVSREKKERFSLILESASTNQTSMYLCASSSTNQPQHFGDGTRLSIL.